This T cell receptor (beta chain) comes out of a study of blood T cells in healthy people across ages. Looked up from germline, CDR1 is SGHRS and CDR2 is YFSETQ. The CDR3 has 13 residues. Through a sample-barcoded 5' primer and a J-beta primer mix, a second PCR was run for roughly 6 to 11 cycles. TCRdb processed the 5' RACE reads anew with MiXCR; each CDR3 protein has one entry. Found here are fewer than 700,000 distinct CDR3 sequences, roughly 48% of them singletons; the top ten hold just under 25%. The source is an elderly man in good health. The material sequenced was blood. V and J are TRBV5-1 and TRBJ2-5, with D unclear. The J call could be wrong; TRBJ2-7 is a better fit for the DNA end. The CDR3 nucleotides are TGCGCCAGCAGCTTTTCATGGATCGCCGAGCAGTACTTC. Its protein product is CASSFSWIAEQYF.